This TCR beta chain was retrieved from a study of CD8 T cells in ankylosing spondylitis. From the 5' RACE reads, TCRdb called clonotypes with MiXCR, one entry per CDR3 protein. This table has about 140,000 distinct CDR3 sequences, roughly 8.4% appearing once. J was trimmed by 1 base and V by 2 bases; bases with no gene match: 8. CDR1 is ENHRY and CDR2 is SYGVKD in the germline V gene. The CDR3 contains 17 residues. The chain has TRBV10-3 and TRBJ2-5; 9 positions match TRBD2. This sequence was found in a male donor with ankylosing spondylitis. Sequenced material: synovial fluid, either unsorted or a sorted T cell fraction (not recorded which). The CDR3 loop reads CAISETSSGGPQETQYF. In DNA, the CDR3 is TGTGCCATCAGTGAGACGAGTAGCGGGGGACCCCAAGAGACCCAGTACTTC.